The rows below give T cell receptor beta chains drawn from one sample of a study of early T cells in non-severe SARS-CoV-2 infection. One entry per CDR3 protein, called by TCRdb with MiXCR from the 5' RACE reads. The data hold tens of thousands of distinct CDR3 sequences, with around 5.1% observed a single time. The source material was whole blood. The source of these receptors is an adult who was a healthcare worker with PCR-confirmed SARS-CoV-2 infection or an uninfected control (not recorded which). CDR3s include the opening cysteine and the closing phenylalanine or tryptophan. A D gene is named only where the DNA matches it firmly. Expanded clones get a size class; other rows say once, few or many, or leave the size out.

V	size	D	J	DNA	CDR3
TRBV20-1	many	NA	TRBJ1-5	TGCAGTGCCTTGAGCCATCCGGGGGTCAATCAGCCCCAGCATTTT	CSALSHPGVNQPQHF
TRBV18	many	NA	TRBJ1-3	TGTGCCAGCTCACCAGGACAGATCCTTACTGGAAACACCATATATTTT	CASSPGQILTGNTIYF
TRBV12-3/TRBV12-4	few	TRBD2	TRBJ2-5	TGTGCCAGTAGAACTAGCGATGAGACCCAGTACTTC	CASRTSDETQYF
TRBV12-3/TRBV12-4	few	TRBD1	TRBJ1-4	TGTGCCAGCAGTTTGGGACAGGGAAATGAAAAACTGTTTTTT	CASSLGQGNEKLFF
TRBV6-5	few	NA	TRBJ2-7	TGTGCCAGCAGTTACGGGACCACCTACGAGCAGTACTTC	CASSYGTTYEQYF
TRBV7-2	many	NA	TRBJ1-2	TGTGCCAGCCACGAACACCAGGGTTCAGTCTATGGCTACACCTTC	CASHEHQGSVYGYTF
TRBV12-3/TRBV12-4	many	NA	TRBJ1-4	TGTGCCAGCAACCCGGGGGCAACTAATGAAAAACTGTTTTTT	CASNPGATNEKLFF
TRBV18	many	NA	TRBJ1-4	TGTGCCAGCTCACCACTTGCAGGGGCTGATGAAAAACTGTTTTTT	CASSPLAGADEKLFF
TRBV10-3	many	TRBD1	TRBJ1-2	TGTGCCATCAAGACAGGGGCAGGGGGCGCATCTAGCGGCTACACCTTC	CAIKTGAGGASSGYTF
TRBV27	many	NA	TRBJ2-7	TGTGCCAGCAGTCTGACAGGATGGGAGCAGTACTTC	CASSLTGWEQYF
TRBV4-1	many	NA	TRBJ1-1	TGCGCCAGCAGCCGGACTGCTTTGGGCCCGAACACTGAAGCTTTCTTT	CASSRTALGPNTEAFF
TRBV7-8	few	NA	TRBJ2-7	TGTGCCAGCAGCTTAGACACCATTTACGAGCAGTACTTC	CASSLDTIYEQYF
TRBV7-9	many	NA	TRBJ1-2	TGTGCCAGCAGCTTAGCAGGGGCTAACTATGGCTACACCTTC	CASSLAGANYGYTF
TRBV5-1	many	NA	TRBJ1-1	TGCGCCAGCAGTATTAGCTATGGGACGACTGAAGCTTTCTTT	CASSISYGTTEAFF
TRBV10-3	NA	NA	TRBJ2-5	TGTGCCATCGGGGAGACCCAGTACTTC	CAIGETQYF